The T cell receptor beta chain under discussion was sequenced for a study of cytomegalovirus exposure and HLA in healthy donors. The primer mix had 60 Vbeta and 13 Jbeta primers. Measured with immunoSEQ multiplex PCR; TCRdb has only the in-frame clones, and not every one. The sample lists some 100,000 clones, about 70% seen once, with under 3% in the top ten. Germline V gene lookup returns CDR1 LGHNA and CDR2 YSLEER. CDR3 length: 15 amino acids. The ends lost 2 bases at V and 8 bases at J; junction bases unmatched: 7. The genes are TRBV4-3 and TRBJ2-2; 8 positions agree with TRBD2. This receptor was obtained from a female donor in good health and CMV-seropositive. Sample: PBMCs. CDR3 DNA sequence: TGCGCCAGCAGCCAAAGGACTAGCATCGCTGGGGAGCTGTTTTTT. This encodes CASSQRTSIAGELFF.